This record covers a single T cell receptor (beta chain). No antigen is known for it. This sample is part of a study of CD8+CD57+ T cells in acquired aplastic anemia. Findings of the study overall: In common between the patients and the controls were some 29 CD8+ CDR3 sequences.

The germline CDR1 and CDR2 sequences are MNHEY and SVGAGI. This CDR3 comprises 16 residues. V lost 4 bases and J 4 bases, leaving 17 bases between the germline ends. Profiles of TCR beta VDJ and CDR3 were generated from a genomic DNA template. TCRdb re-called the reads with MiXCR, one entry per CDR3 protein. Here the sample spans some 220,000 distinct CDR3 sequences, roughly 33% being singletons. The clonotype was recovered from a human donor in good health, serving as a control. The sequenced material came from sorted CD4+, CD8+, or CD8+CD57+ T cells (not recorded which) from PBMCs. This rearrangement joins TRBV6-5 to TRBJ1-3; D might be TRBD1 (5 bases). CDR3 sequence reads: CASSSVGRGIGNTIYF. The CDR3 nucleotides read TGTGCCAGCAGTTCAGTTGGAAGGGGAATCGGAAACACCATATATTTT.